This T cell receptor (beta chain) was recovered during a study of shared clonotypes between healthy human individuals (dated by TCRdb to the early 2020s). Some background on the complete study: Three men and a couple of women, aged 18 to 49 years, made up the cohort. The study deeply sequenced blood TCR repertoires of several healthy adults to estimate repertoire size and the extent of clonotype sharing between individuals. Libraries were prepared and TCR repertoires were sequenced by different laboratories using diverse techniques, in order to increase sequencing depth and limit assay-specific biases. Between about 0.8 and 9.5 billion PBMCs per donor were obtained by leukapheresis. General study outcomes and caveats: Sampling was restricted to blood, and TCR repertoires in tissues likely differ from the TCR repertoires found in blood. Based on pairwise subsampling, the degree of clonotype sharing among donors was expected to be affected by sequencing depth. The genetic and exposure-history diversity represented was limited by the small number of donors.

With respect to this clone: The target of this receptor is not known. It has no much larger one-base neighbor in the sample; base qualities were not kept.

Donors were healthy HIV-negative adults with no recently reported acute infections or vaccinations. Only Caucasian adults living in Nashville, Tennessee, USA were represented among the donors. For unsorted samples, around 90 million PBMCs were counted, and genomic DNA was extracted using the QIAamp DNA Blood Mini kit. Blood was obtained by leukapheresis, after which PBMCs were separated by Ficoll-Histopaque density gradient centrifugation and cryopreserved in liquid nitrogen vapor phase. Using the deep immunoSEQ assay, TCR CDR3 regions were amplified from genomic DNA by multiplex PCR. Genomic DNA extracted from each cell subset was distributed evenly over all wells of several immunoSEQ 96-well plates, and each plate served as one replicate. For unsorted PBMC, around 310 ng of genomic DNA, equivalent to around 30,000 T cell genomes, went into each replicate PCR. Ten immunoSEQ deep assay plates were used to sequence the unsorted PBMC genomic DNA. The purified libraries were quantified using a Qubit 3.0 fluorometer, sized with a Bioanalyzer 2100, and then quantified again using the KAPA Library Quantification kit. Every immunoSEQ 96-well plate was sequenced on a dedicated single-read 150-cycle Illumina NextSeq 550 flow cell. The paper's processing steps were these. The immunoSEQ output contained only junctional sequences without quality scores, so filtering could not match that applied to full-length reads. Sequences were annotated with PyIR, a Python wrapper for IgBLAST v1.9, using IMGT germline references to assign V/J genes and CDR3. Reads were removed for weak V/J assignments (E-value above 1e-6), missing CDR3, stop codons, out-of-frame junctions, or ambiguous translated residues. A V3J clonotype was defined by an identical inferred V gene, J gene, and CDR3 amino acid sequence. Percentage overlap between repertoires was computed as shared unique clonotypes divided by the size of the smaller repertoire. Richness of each repertoire was evaluated using RTK rarefaction, the Chao1 estimator, and Recon v2.1 estimates of unobserved clonotypes. TCRdb's version of the immuneACCESS table is confined to in-frame rearrangements and falls short of the full clone set. An unresolved V gene accounts for under half of the shortfall where checked; the remainder is of unknown origin. The V and J calls and clone size come from that table; D and trimming were worked out from the DNA. The sample table records about 510,000 clones; about four fifths of these occur just once. The top ten clones comprise 10% to 15% of the sample.

Specimen: PBMCs. The TCR was taken from a woman aged 35 to 49 in good health. Some clones in this sample may be carry-over from other donors' samples.

The DNA sequence is as follows: TGTGCCAGCAGCTTCCGAGATGGCTACACCTTC. It encodes CASSFRDGYTF. The chain links TRBV5-8 with TRBJ1-2; the D gene lacks a confident call. The CDR3, from cysteine to phenylalanine, totals 11 residues. Of all the DNA, just the CDR3 is kept, 33 bases in frame from base 1. The germline V gene provides CDR1 SGHTS and CDR2 YDEGEE. Cut back by 2 bases and 6 bases, the V and J ends lie 5 bases apart.